This T cell receptor (beta chain) was captured in a study of blood T cell repertoires in COVID-19. Study details: PBMCs, B-cell-depleted T cells, or T cells provided the cDNA or gDNA that made up the material.

CDR1 GTSNPN and CDR2 SVGIG come from the germline V gene (reference sequence). V lost 3 bases to trimming and J lost 7 bases; unmatched junction nucleotides: 3. CDR3 length equals 14 residues. In its sample, this clone was seen a few times. A COVID-19 case had been met by exposed participants during the 2 weeks before study entry. How the authors handled the data: Using reference gene primer amplification, nucleated cell counts were estimated. This table comes from immunoSEQ multiplex PCR, and its TCRdb copy is limited to in-frame clones, with some not included. V and J calls and clone size follow that table, whereas D and trimming were derived from the DNA. The sample carries about 260,000 clones, 70% to 90% recorded once.

The clonotype comes from a man aged 50 or older who had been exposed to COVID-19. The chain is built from TRBV30 and TRBJ2-3; 14 positions agree with TRBD2. The specimen was PBMCs or T cells enriched from blood (not recorded which). CDR3 in amino acids: CAWRGLAGAYTQYF. The DNA of the CDR3 is TGTGCCTGGAGGGGACTAGCGGGGGCATATACGCAGTATTTT.